A single sample is the source of the 19 T cell receptor beta chains below, sequenced in a study of response to subunit inactivated influenza vaccine. TCRdb reanalysed the RT-PCR reads using MiXCR and keeps one entry per CDR3 protein. The repertoire holds about 570,000 distinct CDR3 sequences, with about 10% as singletons. The same sample was also studied in work on T cells expressing NK-cell markers. That study adds: UMI-tagged 5'RACE template switching yielded the TCR beta cDNA.

The sample here was PBMCs from blood, taken on the day of vaccination. Receptor source: a man over 45 who received an inactivated influenza vaccine.

In this sample, this clonotype turned up a few times. This chain links TRBV11-2 with TRBJ1-6; D is ambiguous. The germline gives CDR1 SGHAT, CDR2 FQNNGV. This CDR3 is built from 12 residues. V was clipped by 5 bases and J by 8 bases, with 7 bases between them. The chain's CDR3 is CASSEYDSPLHF. CDR3 coding DNA: TGTGCCAGCAGCGAATACGATTCACCCCTCCACTTT.

The genes are TRBV5-1 and TRBJ2-1, with D unresolved. Germline V gene sequence: CDR1 SGHRS, CDR2 YFSETQ. The V end was cut by 4 bases, the J end by 7 bases, with 15 bases between. This CDR3 region has 14 residues. The CDR3 DNA is TGCGCCAGCAGCAGATCCGGAGTGGGTAATGAGCAGTTCTTC. Translated, it gives CASSRSGVGNEQFF.

V and J are TRBV20-1 and TRBJ2-1; D is undetermined. CDR1 is DFQATT, CDR2 SNEGSKA, per germline (reference sequence). V lost 5 bases to trimming and J lost 4 bases, with 12 bases between them. The CDR3 is 13 residues long. CDR3 DNA sequence: TGCAGTGCTGGTACGGCCTTATACAATGAGCAGTTCTTC. It encodes CSAGTALYNEQFF.

The chain is built from TRBV5-1 and TRBJ1-1; the D is unclear. This CDR3 is 16 amino acids long. With 3 bases removed from V and 5 bases from J, the gap between germline ends came to 20 bases. CDR1 is SGHRS and CDR2 is YFSETQ in the germline V gene. The CDR3 sequence is CASSSPPSRDKTEAFF. The CDR3 DNA reads as TGCGCCAGCAGCTCCCCTCCGAGTCGGGATAAGACTGAAGCTTTCTTT.

This chain connects TRBV3-1 to TRBJ2-1; tentative D call: TRBD1 (5 bases). The CDR3 has 15 amino acids. Per the germline V gene, CDR1 is LGHDT and CDR2 is YNNKEL (reference sequence). V was cut by 4 bases and J by 0 bases, with 10 bases left in between. The CDR3: CASSRRQSSYNEQFF. For the CDR3, the DNA is TGTGCCAGCAGCCGACGACAGAGCTCCTACAATGAGCAGTTCTTC.

This rearrangement joins TRBV20-1 to TRBJ2-1; D is undetermined. Trimming removed 0 bases at V and 3 bases at J, with 12 bases between. Germline values: CDR1 DFQATT, CDR2 SNEGSKA (reference sequence). The length of the CDR3 is 15 residues. The CDR3 DNA sequence: TGCAGTGCTAGAGATCTCGTGGCAGACTACAATGAGCAGTTCTTC. It codes for CSARDLVADYNEQFF.

This clonotype was recorded many times. This chain uses TRBV5-1 with TRBJ1-5, with a possible D match to TRBD1 (6 bases). The V gene lost 4 bases and the J gene lost 7 bases, with 15 bases spanning the gap. CDR1 and CDR2 from the germline V gene are SGHRS and YFSETQ. This CDR3 comprises 14 residues. The CDR3 here is CASSLTGDKQPQHF. CDR3 coding DNA: TGCGCCAGCAGCCTGACAGGAGATAAGCAGCCCCAGCATTTT.

This clonotype was counted at least ten times. The rearrangement uses TRBV12-3 or TRBV12-4 and TRBJ1-3, with D unresolved. Trimming pared 5 bases from V and 4 bases from J, leaving 18 bases between. This CDR3 is 16 amino acids long. The CDR3 spells CASSPSQAGRGNTIYF. The DNA for the CDR3 is TGTGCCAGCAGTCCCAGTCAAGCGGGCCGGGGAAACACCATATATTTT.

V gene TRBV20-1 combines with J gene TRBJ1-6; 10 nucleotides align to TRBD1. The germline CDR1 and CDR2 sequences are DFQATT and SNEGSKA (reference sequence). This CDR3 region has 15 residues. J gave up 8 bases and V 3 bases, and 7 bases lay outside the gene matches. The DNA of the CDR3 is TGCAGTGCTAGCTACCGGACAGGGGGAGATTCACCCCTCCACTTT. Encoded protein: CSASYRTGGDSPLHF.

There are many counts of this clonotype. V usage is TRBV24-1 and J usage is TRBJ2-1; 14 bases are a match to TRBD2. The CDR3 contains 14 residues. Germline lookup yields CDR1 KGHDR and CDR2 SFDVKD. Losses at the gene ends were 9 bases for V and 7 bases for J; bases not matched to a gene: 4. CDR3 residues: CATSGTSGSNEQFF. The DNA of the CDR3 is TGTGCCACCTCTGGGACTAGCGGGAGTAATGAGCAGTTCTTC.

The V gene is TRBV7-2, the J gene TRBJ2-3; D possibly uses TRBD1 or TRBD2 (6 bases each). Trimming cost V 5 bases and J 2 bases, with 14 bases left between them. Germline loops: CDR1 SGHTA, CDR2 FQGNSA. CDR3 size: 15 residues. The CDR3 region has the DNA TGTGCCAGCAGCCCCTGGGGGGCCAACACAGATACGCAGTATTTT. Protein sequence: CASSPWGANTDTQYF.

V gene TRBV30 combines with J gene TRBJ2-5, with 8 bases identical to TRBD2. The CDR3 is 16 residues long. Germline V CDR1 and CDR2: GTSNPN, SVGIG (reference sequence). After removal of 2 bases from V and 5 bases from J, the junction contained 13 bases not matched to a gene. CDR3 sequence reads: CAWSKPGLVFFETQYF. The CDR3 region has the DNA TGTGCCTGGAGTAAACCGGGACTAGTTTTTTTTGAGACCCAGTACTTC.

The sample holds a few counts of this clonotype. The J gene is TRBJ2-7, the V gene TRBV28, with D possibly being TRBD2 (5 bases). Germline CDR1 and CDR2: MDHEN and SYDVKM. V was pared by 8 bases and J by 6 bases, with 17 bases between. The CDR3 spans 13 residues. The CDR3 coding sequence is TGTGCCAGCCGAGGGCCCCGCCCTTCCGAGCAGTACTTC. It is translated as CASRGPRPSEQYF.

The chain has TRBV5-1 and TRBJ2-5; D gene ambiguous. V was cut by 2 bases and J by 5 bases, with 13 bases left in between. This CDR3 has 14 amino acids. In germline, CDR1 is SGHRS, CDR2 YFSETQ. The CDR3 nucleotides read TGCGCCAGCAGCTTCCAGAACCCCTGGGAGACCCAGTACTTC. This encodes CASSFQNPWETQYF.

The V gene is TRBV6-1, the J gene TRBJ2-5; 11 nucleotides match TRBD1. Germline lookup yields CDR1 MNHNS and CDR2 SASEGT. The ends lost 5 bases at V and 4 bases at J; junction bases unmatched: 6. This CDR3 is 15 amino acids long. The CDR3 DNA is TGTGCCAGCAGTCCGGGGACAGGGGGTATAGAGACCCAGTACTTC. Translated, it gives CASSPGTGGIETQYF.

The chain uses TRBV28 and TRBJ1-5; D is unresolved. The V end lost 6 bases, the J end lost 4 bases, and 16 bases lay between the germline ends. The CDR3 totals 15 residues. CDR1 is MDHEN and CDR2 is SYDVKM in the germline V gene. The CDR3 nucleotides are TGTGCCAGCAGCTCCGGAGGGCGTGGGAATCAGCCCCAGCATTTT. It codes for CASSSGGRGNQPQHF. Full variable domain (missing parts from reference TRBV28 and TRBJ1-5): DVKVTQSSRYLVKRTGEKVFLECVQDMDHENMFWYRQDPGLGLRLIYFSYDVKMKEKGDIPEGYSVSREKKERFSLILESASTNQTSMYLCASSSGGRGNQPQHFGDGTRLSIL.

This clonotype has a handful of counts. This chain uses TRBV21-1 with TRBJ2-5; TRBD2, the D gene given by the table, was not confirmed from the DNA. TRBV21-1 is recorded as a pseudogene. The CDR3 spans 17 residues. CDR3 amino acids: CASRSDWLGEHQETQYF. The CDR3 coding sequence is TGTGCCAGCAGGTCGGACTGGCTTGGCGAGCACCAAGAGACCCAGTACTTC.

This clonotype was found a few times. The chain combines TRBV5-1 with TRBJ2-3; 8 bases fit TRBD1. In germline, CDR1 is SGHRS, CDR2 YFSETQ. The CDR3 has 14 residues. J was trimmed by 2 bases and V by 4 bases; bases with no gene match: 3. CDR3 sequence reads: CASSRQGHTDTQYF. Here the CDR3 DNA reads TGCGCCAGCAGCCGACAGGGGCACACAGATACGCAGTATTTT.

This clonotype was seen only a few times. The V call is TRBV7-9, the J call TRBJ1-6, with D tentatively TRBD1 (5 bases). The germline V gene encodes CDR1 SEHNR and CDR2 FQNEAQ (reference sequence). The CDR3 runs 15 residues. V was trimmed by 0 bases and J by 9 bases, leaving 12 bases between them. CDR3 loop: CASSLAQGWGSPLHF. DNA of the CDR3: TGTGCCAGCAGCTTAGCGCAGGGTTGGGGTTCACCCCTCCACTTT.